This T cell receptor (beta chain) was documented in a study of blood T cell repertoires in COVID-19. On the study more broadly: Whether acute or convalescent, the COVID-19 samples came from the United States, Italy and Spain. From T cells, B-cell-depleted T cells, or PBMCs came the material, which was cDNA or gDNA.

Participants were aged about 18 to 95 years, lived in roughly 25 US areas, and enrolled virtually. Cohort 3 recovery required two negative PCRs, clearance, or symptom resolution. The CDR3 covers 15 residues. V was clipped by 0 bases and J by 5 bases, with 12 bases between them. The germline V gene encodes CDR1 LNHDA and CDR2 SQIVND (reference sequence). Clones were sequenced by immunoSEQ multiplex PCR, and TCRdb holds only the in-frame ones, with some missing. The table lists some 300,000 clones, approximately 84% of them singletons. The receptor's source is a woman aged 25 to 39 who had recovered from COVID-19. This chain joins TRBV19 and TRBJ2-3; unclear D gene. The specimen was PBMCs or T cells enriched from blood (not recorded which). CDR3 amino acids: CASSIEGFNVDTQYF. The CDR3 bases are TGTGCCAGTAGTATAGAGGGCTTCAACGTAGATACGCAGTATTTT.